This T cell receptor (beta chain) comes out of a study of shared clonotypes between healthy human individuals. General observations from the study: Naive subsets usually exceeded memory subsets in estimated richness.

The assay was immunoSEQ multiplex PCR, and TCRdb's table has in-frame clones only and misses some. Here the sample spans about 2.3 million clones, 85% to 95% being singletons. For this clone: Antigen specificity is unknown.

Germline V gene lookup returns CDR1 MDHEN and CDR2 SYDVKM. The CDR3 has 14 amino acids. J was trimmed by 4 bases and V by 6 bases; bases with no gene match: 4. Sequencing used naive CD4+ T cells from PBMCs. Subset indicated: CD45RA+ positively selected. The rearrangement uses TRBV28 and TRBJ1-5, with 9 bases matching TRBD1. The sequence was collected from a man between 18 and 29 years old in good health. Some clones in this sample may be carry-over from other donors' samples. The CDR3 DNA reads TGTGCCAGCAGGGACAGGGGTTTGAATCAGCCCCAGCATTTT. It encodes CASRDRGLNQPQHF.